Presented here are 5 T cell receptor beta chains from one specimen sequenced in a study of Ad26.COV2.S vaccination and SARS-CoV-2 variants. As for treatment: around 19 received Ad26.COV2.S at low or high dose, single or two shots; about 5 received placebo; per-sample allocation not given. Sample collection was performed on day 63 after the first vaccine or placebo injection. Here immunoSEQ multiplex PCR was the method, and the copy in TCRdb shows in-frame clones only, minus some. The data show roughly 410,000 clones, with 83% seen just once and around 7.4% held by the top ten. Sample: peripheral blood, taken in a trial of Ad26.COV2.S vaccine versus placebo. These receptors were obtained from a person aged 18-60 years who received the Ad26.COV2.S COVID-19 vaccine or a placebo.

For the CDR3, the DNA is TGTGCCACCAGCTCCGGGACAGACAACACAGATACGCAGTATTTT. Amino acids: CATSSGTDNTDTQYF. The chain is built from TRBV24-1 and TRBJ2-3; 7 nucleotides align to TRBD1. In germline, CDR1 is KGHDR, CDR2 SFDVKD. This CDR3 is 15 amino acids long. The V and J ends lost 7 bases and 2 bases, in that order; junction bases with no gene match: 8.

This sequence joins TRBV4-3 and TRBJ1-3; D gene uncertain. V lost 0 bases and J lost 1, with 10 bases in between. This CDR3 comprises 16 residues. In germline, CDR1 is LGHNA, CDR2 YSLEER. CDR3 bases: TGCGCCAGCAGCCAAGATGCGGGGAATTCTGGAAACACCATATATTTT. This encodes CASSQDAGNSGNTIYF.

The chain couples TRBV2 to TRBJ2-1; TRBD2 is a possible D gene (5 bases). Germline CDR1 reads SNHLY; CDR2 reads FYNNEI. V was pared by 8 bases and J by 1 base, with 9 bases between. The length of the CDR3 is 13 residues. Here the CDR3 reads CASFRDSYNEQFF. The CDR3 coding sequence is TGTGCCAGCTTCCGGGATTCCTACAATGAGCAGTTCTTC.

The CDR3 here is CASSIVGGRAYEQYF. The CDR3 DNA sequence: TGTGCCAGTAGTATAGTGGGTGGCAGGGCCTACGAGCAGTACTTC. The chain recombines TRBV19 with TRBJ2-7; tentative D call: TRBD1 (5 bases). The CDR3 is 15 amino acids. Germline V gene data show CDR1 as LNHDA and CDR2 as SQIVND (reference sequence). The V gene lost 1 base and the J gene lost 2 bases, with 12 bases spanning the gap.

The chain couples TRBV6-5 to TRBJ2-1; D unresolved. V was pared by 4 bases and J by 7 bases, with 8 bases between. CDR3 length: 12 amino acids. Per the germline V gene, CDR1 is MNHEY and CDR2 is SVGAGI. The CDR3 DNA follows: TGTGCCAGCAGTTCCCTTGTGAATGAGCAGTTCTTC. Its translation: CASSSLVNEQFF.